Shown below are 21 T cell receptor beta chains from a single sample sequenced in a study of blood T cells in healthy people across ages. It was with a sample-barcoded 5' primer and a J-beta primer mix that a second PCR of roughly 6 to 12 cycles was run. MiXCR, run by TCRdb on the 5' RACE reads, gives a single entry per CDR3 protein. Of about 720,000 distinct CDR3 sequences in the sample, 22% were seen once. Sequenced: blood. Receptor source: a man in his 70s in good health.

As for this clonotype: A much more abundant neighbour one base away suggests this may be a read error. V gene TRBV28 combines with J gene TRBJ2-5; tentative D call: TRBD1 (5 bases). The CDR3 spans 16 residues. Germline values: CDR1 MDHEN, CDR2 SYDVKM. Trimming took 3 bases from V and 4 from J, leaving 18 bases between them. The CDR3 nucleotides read TGTGCCAGCAGTTTTCCGGCAGGGCAAGGGCTAGAGACCCAGTACTTC. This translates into CASSFPAGQGLETQYF.

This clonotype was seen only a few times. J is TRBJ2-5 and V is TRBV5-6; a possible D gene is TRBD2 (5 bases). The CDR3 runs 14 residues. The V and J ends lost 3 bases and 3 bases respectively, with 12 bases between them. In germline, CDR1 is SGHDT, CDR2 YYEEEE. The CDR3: CASSSVDWEETQYF. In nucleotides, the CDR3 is TGTGCCAGCAGCTCAGTGGACTGGGAAGAGACCCAGTACTTC.

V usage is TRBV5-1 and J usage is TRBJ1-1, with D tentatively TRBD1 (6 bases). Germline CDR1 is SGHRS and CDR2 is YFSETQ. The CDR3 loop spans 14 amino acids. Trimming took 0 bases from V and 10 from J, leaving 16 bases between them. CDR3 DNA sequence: TGCGCCAGCAGCTTGGGAGACAGGTCTTCAGTAGCTTTCTTT. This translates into CASSLGDRSSVAFF. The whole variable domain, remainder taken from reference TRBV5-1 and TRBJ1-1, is KAGVTQTPRYLIKTRGQQVTLSCSPISGHRSVSWYQQTPGQGLQFLFEYFSETQRNKGNFPGRFSGRQFSNSRSEMNVSTLELGDSALYLCASSLGDRSSVAFFGQGTRLTVV.

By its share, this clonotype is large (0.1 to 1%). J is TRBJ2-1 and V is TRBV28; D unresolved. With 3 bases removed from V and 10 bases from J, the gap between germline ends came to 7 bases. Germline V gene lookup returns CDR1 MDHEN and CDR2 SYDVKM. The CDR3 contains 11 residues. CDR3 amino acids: CASSFDWEQFF. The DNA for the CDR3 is TGTGCCAGCAGTTTCGACTGGGAGCAGTTCTTC. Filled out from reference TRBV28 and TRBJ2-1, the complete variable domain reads DVKVTQSSRYLVKRTGEKVFLECVQDMDHENMFWYRQDPGLGLRLIYFSYDVKMKEKGDIPEGYSVSREKKERFSLILESASTNQTSMYLCASSFDWEQFFGPGTRLTVL.

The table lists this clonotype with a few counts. The CDR3 sequence is CASSLGRTNQPQHF. The CDR3 DNA is TGTGCCAGCAGCTTAGGGCGGACCAATCAGCCCCAGCATTTT. The gene calls are TRBV13 and TRBJ1-5; D remains ambiguous. Looked up from germline, CDR1 is PRHDT and CDR2 is FYEKMQ (reference sequence). The CDR3 runs to 14 residues. V shed 0 bases and J shed 3 bases, with 6 bases lying between them.

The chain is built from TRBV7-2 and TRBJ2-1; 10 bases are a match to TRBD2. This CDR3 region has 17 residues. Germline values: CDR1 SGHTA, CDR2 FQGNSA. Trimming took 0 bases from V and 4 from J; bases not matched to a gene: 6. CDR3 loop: CASSLALGSGGYNEQFF. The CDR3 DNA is TGTGCCAGCAGCTTAGCGCTTGGTAGCGGGGGGTACAATGAGCAGTTCTTC.

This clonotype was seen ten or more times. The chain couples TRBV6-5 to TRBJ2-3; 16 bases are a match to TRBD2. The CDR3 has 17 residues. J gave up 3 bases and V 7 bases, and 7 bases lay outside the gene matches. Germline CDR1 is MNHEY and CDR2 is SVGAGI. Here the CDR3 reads CASTRGLAGGPTDTQYF. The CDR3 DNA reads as TGTGCCAGCACTAGGGGACTAGCGGGAGGGCCGACAGATACGCAGTATTTT.

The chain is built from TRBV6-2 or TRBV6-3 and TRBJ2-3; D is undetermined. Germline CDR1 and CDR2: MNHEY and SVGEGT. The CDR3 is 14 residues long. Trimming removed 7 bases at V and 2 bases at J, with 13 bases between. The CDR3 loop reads CASMGLRTTDTQYF. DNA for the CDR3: TGTGCCAGCATGGGTTTGCGTACCACAGATACGCAGTATTTT.

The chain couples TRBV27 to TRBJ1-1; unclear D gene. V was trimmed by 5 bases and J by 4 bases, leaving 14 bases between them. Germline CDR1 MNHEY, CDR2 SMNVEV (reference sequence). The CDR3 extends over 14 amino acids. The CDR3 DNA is TGTGCCAGCAGTCCTAATTTTTTGGGCACTGAAGCTTTCTTT. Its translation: CASSPNFLGTEAFF.

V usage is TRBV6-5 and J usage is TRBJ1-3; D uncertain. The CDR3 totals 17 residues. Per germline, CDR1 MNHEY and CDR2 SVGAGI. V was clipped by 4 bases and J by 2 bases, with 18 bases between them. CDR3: CASSSAPGGPTGNTIYF. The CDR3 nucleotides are TGTGCCAGCAGTTCAGCCCCCGGTGGACCCACTGGAAACACCATATATTTT.

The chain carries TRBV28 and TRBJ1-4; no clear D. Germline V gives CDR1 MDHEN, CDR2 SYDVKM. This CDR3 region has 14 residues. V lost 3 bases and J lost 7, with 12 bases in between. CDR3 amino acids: CASSFGRLSEKLFF. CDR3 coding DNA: TGTGCCAGCAGTTTCGGGCGGCTTAGTGAAAAACTGTTTTTT.

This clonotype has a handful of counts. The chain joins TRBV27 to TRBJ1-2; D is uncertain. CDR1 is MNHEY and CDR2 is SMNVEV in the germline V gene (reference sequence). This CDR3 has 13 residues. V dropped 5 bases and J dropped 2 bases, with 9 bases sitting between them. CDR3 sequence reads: CASSPVENYGYTF. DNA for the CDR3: TGTGCCAGCAGTCCCGTGGAAAACTATGGCTACACCTTC.

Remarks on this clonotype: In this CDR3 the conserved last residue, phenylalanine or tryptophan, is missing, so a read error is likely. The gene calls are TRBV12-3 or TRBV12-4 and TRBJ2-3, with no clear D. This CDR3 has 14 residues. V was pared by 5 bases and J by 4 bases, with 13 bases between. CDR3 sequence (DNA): TGTGCCAGCAGTGGCAGCGTGAGCGCAGATACGCAGTATTCC. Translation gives CASSGSVSADTQYS.

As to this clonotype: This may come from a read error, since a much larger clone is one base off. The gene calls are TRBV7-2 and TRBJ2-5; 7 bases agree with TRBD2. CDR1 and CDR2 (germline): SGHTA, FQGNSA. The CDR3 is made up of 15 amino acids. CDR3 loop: CASSLSGIGQGTQYF. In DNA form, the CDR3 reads TGTGCCAGCAGCCTAAGCGGGATTGGCCAAGGGACCCAGTACTTC.

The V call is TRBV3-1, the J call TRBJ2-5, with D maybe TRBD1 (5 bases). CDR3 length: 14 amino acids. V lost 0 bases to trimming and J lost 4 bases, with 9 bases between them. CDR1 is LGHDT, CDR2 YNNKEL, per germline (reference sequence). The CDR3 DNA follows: TGTGCCAGCAGCCAAGACAGGGTTGGAGAGACCCAGTACTTC. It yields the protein CASSQDRVGETQYF.

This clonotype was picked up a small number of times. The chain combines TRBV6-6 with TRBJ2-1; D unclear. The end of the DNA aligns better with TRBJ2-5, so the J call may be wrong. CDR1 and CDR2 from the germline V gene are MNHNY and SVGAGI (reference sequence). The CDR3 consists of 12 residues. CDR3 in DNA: TGTGCCAGCAGTTACGACCTGGGAACCCAGTACTTC. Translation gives CASSYDLGTQYF.

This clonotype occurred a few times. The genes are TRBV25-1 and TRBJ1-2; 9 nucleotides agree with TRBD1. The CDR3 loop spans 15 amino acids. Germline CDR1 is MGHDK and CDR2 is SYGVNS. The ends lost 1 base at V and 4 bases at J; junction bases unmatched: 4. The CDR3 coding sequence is TGTGCCAGCAGTGAATCAGCGACAGGGGGCTATGGCTACACCTTC. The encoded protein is CASSESATGGYGYTF.

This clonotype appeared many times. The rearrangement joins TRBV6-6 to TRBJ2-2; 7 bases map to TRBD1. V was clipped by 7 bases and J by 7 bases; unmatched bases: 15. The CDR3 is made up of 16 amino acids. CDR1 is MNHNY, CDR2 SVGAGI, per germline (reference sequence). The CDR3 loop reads CASTSLEGARFGELFF. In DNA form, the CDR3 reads TGTGCCAGCACCAGTCTCGAGGGGGCTAGGTTCGGGGAGCTGTTTTTT.

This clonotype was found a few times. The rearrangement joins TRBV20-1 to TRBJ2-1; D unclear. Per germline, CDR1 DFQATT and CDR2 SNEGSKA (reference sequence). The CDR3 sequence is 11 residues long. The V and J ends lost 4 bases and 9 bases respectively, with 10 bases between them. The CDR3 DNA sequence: TGCAGTGCTAAGGAGCAGTTTGAGCAGTTCTTC. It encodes CSAKEQFEQFF.

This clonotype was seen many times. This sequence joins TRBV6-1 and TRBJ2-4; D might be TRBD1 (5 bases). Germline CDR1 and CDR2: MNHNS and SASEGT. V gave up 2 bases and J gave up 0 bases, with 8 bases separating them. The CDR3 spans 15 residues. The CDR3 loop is CASSERQLAKNIQYF. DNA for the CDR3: TGTGCCAGCAGTGAACGACAGCTAGCCAAAAACATTCAGTACTTC.

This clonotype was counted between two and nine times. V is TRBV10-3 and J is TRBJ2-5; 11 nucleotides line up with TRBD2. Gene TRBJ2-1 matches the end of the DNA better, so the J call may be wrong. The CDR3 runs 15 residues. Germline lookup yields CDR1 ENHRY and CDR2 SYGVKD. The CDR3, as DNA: TGTGCCATTAACATCGGGACTAGCGGCTACAATGAGCAGTTCTTC. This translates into CAINIGTSGYNEQFF.